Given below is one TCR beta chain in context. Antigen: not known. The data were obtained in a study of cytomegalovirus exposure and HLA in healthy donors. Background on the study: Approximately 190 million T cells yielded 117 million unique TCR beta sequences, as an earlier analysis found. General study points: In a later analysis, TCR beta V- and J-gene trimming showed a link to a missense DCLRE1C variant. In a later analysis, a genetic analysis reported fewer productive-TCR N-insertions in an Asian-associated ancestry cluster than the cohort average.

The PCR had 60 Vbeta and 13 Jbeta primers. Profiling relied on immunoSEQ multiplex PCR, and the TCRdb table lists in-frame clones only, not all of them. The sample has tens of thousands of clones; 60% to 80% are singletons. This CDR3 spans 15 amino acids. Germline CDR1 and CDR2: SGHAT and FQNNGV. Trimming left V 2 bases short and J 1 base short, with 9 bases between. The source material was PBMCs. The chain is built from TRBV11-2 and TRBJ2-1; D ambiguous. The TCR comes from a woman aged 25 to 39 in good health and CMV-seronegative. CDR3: CASSLPGSSYNEQFF. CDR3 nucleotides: TGTGCCAGCAGCTTACCTGGCAGTTCCTACAATGAGCAGTTCTTC. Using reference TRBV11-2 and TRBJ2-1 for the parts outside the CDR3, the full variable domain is EAGVAQSPRYKIIEKRQSVAFWCNPISGHATLYWYQQILGQGPKLLIQFQNNGVVDDSQLPKDRFSAERLKGVDSTLKIQPAKLEDSAVYLCASSLPGSSYNEQFFGPGTRLTVL.